The sequence of this T cell receptor beta chain was determined in a study of cytomegalovirus exposure and HLA in healthy donors. This clone has a single count. The V gene's germline CDR1 is SGHVS and CDR2 FQNEAQ. The J segment lost 13 bases and the V segment lost 1 base, leaving 11 bases of the junction unmatched. This CDR3 is built from 14 residues. Amplification used 60 Vbeta primers and 13 Jbeta primers. Profiling relied on immunoSEQ multiplex PCR, and the TCRdb table lists in-frame clones only, not all of them. The profile shows about 100,000 clones, around 57% of them singletons. The specimen sequenced was PBMCs. This chain links TRBV7-8 with TRBJ2-5; TRBD1 aligns across 8 bases. This clonotype was obtained from a human donor in good health. CDR3 residues: CASSLVDRDARWYF. In DNA form, the CDR3 reads TGTGCCAGCAGCTTAGTGGACAGGGACGCCCGGTGGTACTTC.